This T cell receptor (beta chain) was captured in a study of blood T cells in healthy people across ages (dated by TCRdb to the mid-2010s). For the study in its entirety: In model experiments, template switching captured about one uniquely barcoded TCR beta cDNA molecule for every two T cells. Four age groups were formed from the donors: young (average 16 years), middle-aged (around 39), aged (approximately 60) and long-lived (around 80). Using the same blood draw, the study looked at two additional independent replicas of 1 million unique cDNA reads for two donors, one aged 18 to 30 and the other aged 80 or older. The study measured age-related changes in TCR beta repertoire diversity using deep sequencing normalized with unique cDNA molecular identifiers.

Systemically healthy Caucasian individuals from Russia, 35 to 50 in total and aged 6 to 90 years, were included as donors. About 10 milliliters of peripheral blood were collected from each donor into EDTA-treated Vacutainer tubes. PBMCs were isolated by Ficoll-Paque density-gradient centrifugation, with at least 7 million obtained per sample. Trizol reagent was used to extract total RNA from the PBMCs, yielding at least 5 micrograms per sample. For every donor, flow cytometry on a PBMC aliquot measured the percentage of naive CD45RAhigh/CD27high T cells. As regards this clonotype: It lacks a known antigen. Per-nucleotide qualities are absent, and no much larger clonotype sits a single base away.

Libraries were prepared through 5' RACE. The sequencing machine was an Illumina HiSeq 2500. A second PCR of roughly 7 to 11 cycles was performed with a sample-barcoded 5' primer and a J-beta primer mix. A template-switch 5' adaptor carrying 12 random nucleotides introduced a unique molecular identifier onto each TCR beta cDNA molecule. At least 2.5 million CDR3-containing paired-end reads were obtained from each sample. First-strand cDNA was synthesized from all RNA with the Mint cDNA synthesis kit, primed by a TRBC-specific oligonucleotide. All cDNA was treated with uracil-DNA glycosylase and then went through a first 18-cycle PCR with the universal primers M1SS and BC2_uni_R. On the authors' methods: Normalization of each sample was performed by random selection of 1 million high-quality reads, each carrying a distinct molecular identifier. Reads sharing molecular identifiers were discarded rather than binned into consensus sequences. MiTCR, set to a Q25 quality threshold and the strictest error-elimination algorithm, was used for CDR3 identification, clonotype clustering and error correction. A nonparametric unseen species model using Euler transformation provided a lower-bound estimate of total TCR beta diversity. The public reads were reprocessed in TCRdb via fastp at Q25 and MiXCR, keeping in-frame beta chains. For every CDR3 protein sequence, its rows merge into one entry that carries the most common genes and DNA. TCRdb assigned the V and J calls; the authors' analysis was not used. The sample table records nearly 800,000 distinct CDR3 sequences; more than 20% of these occur just once. The biggest ten clones account for approximately 4% of the sample.

Here is what the overall study found, with its caveats: There was a strong correlation between observed TCR beta diversity and the percentage of naive T cells measured by flow cytometry. Because the CMV infection status of the donors was unknown, age-related changes in expanded clonotypes may potentially have been confounded. Compared with the aged group, the long-lived group had more naive CD4+ T cells, fewer expanded clones and increased TCR diversity, suggesting age selection. Observed TCR beta diversity per million T cells fell roughly linearly with age, and a significant reduction was already apparent by age around 39. Bulk unsorted PBMC profiling prevented conclusive comparison of naive and antigen-experienced compartments. Total diversity estimates from one million sequenced T cells were considered lower bounds and underestimates.

The CDR3 runs 13 residues from the cysteine to the phenylalanine. Of all the DNA, just the CDR3 is kept, 39 bases in frame from base 1. The germline V gene supplies CDR1 SQVTM and CDR2 ANQGSEA. The junction shows trimming of 7 bases on V and 6 bases on J, and the gene matches do not reach 10 bases of it. A further study also used this sample, focusing on T cells of mothers and their children. The second study also describes: Nine systemically healthy Caucasian individuals, comprising three mothers and their six children, were included as donors. cDNA synthesis used all of the extracted RNA, with 1.5 ug of RNA in each 15 ul reaction. In the second PCR, sample barcodes and 2-4 random nucleotides were introduced via the M1S primer. Over 8.5 million TCR beta CDR3 reads were obtained for each mother, and 2.5 million to 3 million reads were obtained for each child. In both related and unrelated pairs, thymic selection shapes the output of TCR recombination in a similar way, with inherited differences having only a minor effect. Normalized repertoire overlap was always slightly but never significantly higher in related than unrelated mother-child pairs. No persistent microchimeric T cell clones were detected, at a sensitivity of 80 to 100 clones per million clonotypes. To look for features that set related mother-child pairs apart from unrelated individuals, the researchers ran deep NGS to compare the TCR beta repertoires of mothers and children. Mothers averaged around 40 +/- 4 years of age and children averaged roughly 10 +/- 4 years. After adapters were ligated using NEBNext reagents, the libraries underwent 100+100 nt paired-end sequencing on an Illumina HiSeq 2000. Mother and child libraries were prepared a month apart and sequenced in separate runs to prevent cross-contamination. For each donor, somewhere between roughly 450,000 and 2,100,000 distinct TCR beta clonotypes were identified. Naive TCR beta clonotypes were estimated from low-frequency clonotypes matched to each donor's FACS-determined naive share, without sorting.

Sample: blood. This receptor was obtained from a boy younger than 18 in good health. This chain is built from TRBV29-1 and TRBJ2-3; 7 bases in the junction line up with TRBD2. The nucleotide sequence reads TGCAGCGCCTCTAGCGGCCGTGGGGATACGCAGTATTTT. Translated, it reads CSASSGRGDTQYF.